A selection of T cell receptor beta chains follows, all from one sample in a study of cytomegalovirus exposure and HLA in healthy donors. The assay was immunoSEQ multiplex PCR, and TCRdb's table has in-frame clones only and misses some. The repertoire holds around 200,000 clones, 80% to 85% seen once, with 6.3% in the top ten. The sequencing sample was made of PBMCs. The origin of the receptors is a man aged 40-49 years in good health and CMV-seropositive. The CDR3 runs from the conserved cysteine through the conserved F or W. Each record gives: V gene, clone size, J gene, CDR3 length, D gene, CDR3 DNA, CDR3 protein. A D gene is named only where the DNA matches it firmly. A row's size may be missing; if present it is once, few, many or a size class.

V gene: TRBV7-9
clone size: NA
J gene: TRBJ1-2
CDR3 length: 16
D gene: TRBD1
CDR3 DNA: TGTGCCAGCCGGTCCGGGACAGGGGGCGTCGACTATGGCTACACCTTC
CDR3 protein: CASRSGTGGVDYGYTF

V gene: TRBV10-3
clone size: NA
J gene: TRBJ1-2
CDR3 length: 12
D gene: NA
CDR3 DNA: TGTGCCATCAGTGGTTCAGGGGACGGCTACACCTTC
CDR3 protein: CAISGSGDGYTF

V gene: TRBV6-1
clone size: NA
J gene: TRBJ2-5
CDR3 length: 13
D gene: TRBD1
CDR3 DNA: TGTGCCATTCAGGACAGGGGGCTGGAGACCCAGTACTTC
CDR3 protein: CAIQDRGLETQYF

V gene: TRBV14
clone size: NA
J gene: TRBJ1-5
CDR3 length: 16
D gene: NA
CDR3 DNA: TGTGCCAGCAGCCAAGATAGCGGACATAGCAATCAGCCCCAGCATTTT
CDR3 protein: CASSQDSGHSNQPQHF

V gene: TRBV29-1
clone size: NA
J gene: TRBJ2-1
CDR3 length: 12
D gene: NA
CDR3 DNA: TGCAGCGTTGAAGCGGGATCCAATGAGCAGTTCTTC
CDR3 protein: CSVEAGSNEQFF

V gene: TRBV11-2
clone size: few
J gene: TRBJ2-7
CDR3 length: 17
D gene: NA
CDR3 DNA: TGTGCCAGCAGCCCGTACCGTTGGGGGGGCGGATCCTACGAGCAGTACTTC
CDR3 protein: CASSPYRWGGGSYEQYF

V gene: TRBV29-1
clone size: NA
J gene: TRBJ2-5
CDR3 length: 12
D gene: NA
CDR3 DNA: TGCAGCGTTGTTGGAGGCCAAGAGACCCAGTACTTC
CDR3 protein: CSVVGGQETQYF

V gene: TRBV5-1
clone size: NA
J gene: TRBJ2-7
CDR3 length: 15
D gene: TRBD2
CDR3 DNA: TGCGCCAGCAGCTTGGCGGGGGGGGAAAAGTACGAGCAGTACTTC
CDR3 protein: CASSLAGGEKYEQYF

V gene: TRBV27
clone size: once
J gene: TRBJ1-5
CDR3 length: 16
D gene: NA
CDR3 DNA: TGTGCCAGCAGTTTAAGGGGAGGGGCCCTCAATCAGCCCCAGCATTTT
CDR3 protein: CASSLRGGALNQPQHF

V gene: TRBV10-3
clone size: NA
J gene: TRBJ2-7
CDR3 length: 14
D gene: TRBD1
CDR3 DNA: TGTGCCAGTCCCCCGGGACAGGGGCTCCACGAGCAGTACTTC
CDR3 protein: CASPPGQGLHEQYF

V gene: TRBV28
clone size: NA
J gene: TRBJ2-7
CDR3 length: 11
D gene: NA
CDR3 DNA: TGTGCCAGCAGTTTAGGGCACGAGCAGTACTTC
CDR3 protein: CASSLGHEQYF

V gene: TRBV18
clone size: NA
J gene: TRBJ1-3
CDR3 length: 15
D gene: NA
CDR3 DNA: TGTGCCAGCTCACCAGGAGTTCTCTCTGGAAACACCATATATTTT
CDR3 protein: CASSPGVLSGNTIYF

V gene: TRBV18
clone size: NA
J gene: TRBJ1-1
CDR3 length: 17
D gene: TRBD1
CDR3 DNA: TGTGCCAGCTCACCGGGGACAGTTGGTTCCTCAAACACTGAAGCTTTCTTT
CDR3 protein: CASSPGTVGSSNTEAFF

V gene: TRBV10-3
clone size: NA
J gene: TRBJ2-5
CDR3 length: 15
D gene: TRBD2
CDR3 DNA: TGTGCCATCAGTGTCTTAGCGGGGGCCGGAGAGACCCAGTACTTC
CDR3 protein: CAISVLAGAGETQYF

V gene: TRBV6-5
clone size: NA
J gene: TRBJ1-1
CDR3 length: 13
D gene: NA
CDR3 DNA: TGTGCCAGCAGACCAATCAGGAACACTGAAGCTTTCTTT
CDR3 protein: CASRPIRNTEAFF

V gene: TRBV9
clone size: NA
J gene: TRBJ2-1
CDR3 length: 16
D gene: TRBD2
CDR3 DNA: TGTGCCAGCAGCGTTTCAGCGGGGGGTTCCTACAATGAGCAGTTCTTC
CDR3 protein: CASSVSAGGSYNEQFF

V gene: TRBV11-2
clone size: NA
J gene: TRBJ1-1
CDR3 length: 12
D gene: NA
CDR3 DNA: TGTGCCAGCAGCTTATACAGACCTGAAGCTTTCTTT
CDR3 protein: CASSLYRPEAFF

V gene: TRBV4-1
clone size: NA
J gene: TRBJ2-7
CDR3 length: 15
D gene: TRBD2
CDR3 DNA: TGCGCCAGCAGCCAAGGGCCGGGGAGGGCCTACGAGCAGTACTTC
CDR3 protein: CASSQGPGRAYEQYF

V gene: TRBV18
clone size: NA
J gene: TRBJ2-1
CDR3 length: 14
D gene: NA
CDR3 DNA: TGTGCCAGCTCACCCCCCTTAGCCAGCAATGAGCAGTTCTTC
CDR3 protein: CASSPPLASNEQFF

V gene: TRBV6-6
clone size: NA
J gene: TRBJ2-5
CDR3 length: 12
D gene: NA
CDR3 DNA: TGTGCCAGCAGTTATTTTCGGGAGACCCAGTACTTC
CDR3 protein: CASSYFRETQYF

V gene: TRBV5-1
clone size: NA
J gene: TRBJ1-1
CDR3 length: 13
D gene: TRBD1
CDR3 DNA: TGCGCCAGCAGCTGGGACAGGGGTGCTGAAGCTTTCTTT
CDR3 protein: CASSWDRGAEAFF

V gene: TRBV30
clone size: NA
J gene: TRBJ1-2
CDR3 length: 13
D gene: NA
CDR3 DNA: TGTGCCTGGAGCGGGGGGTTCGACTATGGCTACACCTTC
CDR3 protein: CAWSGGFDYGYTF

V gene: TRBV5-4
clone size: NA
J gene: TRBJ1-4
CDR3 length: 15
D gene: NA
CDR3 DNA: TGTGCCAGCAGCCGTGGAGGCGCAACTAATGAAAAACTGTTTTTT
CDR3 protein: CASSRGGATNEKLFF

V gene: TRBV7-3
clone size: once
J gene: TRBJ1-1
CDR3 length: 15
D gene: NA
CDR3 DNA: TGTGCCAGCAGCCCGTTGACAGATTTGAACACTGAAGCTTTCTTT
CDR3 protein: CASSPLTDLNTEAFF

V gene: TRBV6-5
clone size: NA
J gene: TRBJ2-7
CDR3 length: 14
D gene: TRBD1
CDR3 DNA: TGTGCCAGCACAGGGGGTAGGGGGCTGTACGAGCAGTACTTC
CDR3 protein: CASTGGRGLYEQYF

V gene: TRBV29-1
clone size: few
J gene: TRBJ2-1
CDR3 length: 11
D gene: NA
CDR3 DNA: TGCAGCGTGAGGAGTCCCGGTGAGCAGTTCTTC
CDR3 protein: CSVRSPGEQFF

V gene: TRBV28
clone size: NA
J gene: TRBJ2-7
CDR3 length: 11
D gene: NA
CDR3 DNA: TGTGCCAGCAGCACACTCTGGACATTTTACTTC
CDR3 protein: CASSTLWTFYF

V gene: TRBV4-1
clone size: once
J gene: TRBJ1-5
CDR3 length: 19
D gene: TRBD1
CDR3 DNA: TGCGCCAGCAGCCAAAAGGGGCCGACAGGGGGGGATAGCAATCAGCCCCAGCATTTT
CDR3 protein: CASSQKGPTGGDSNQPQHF

V gene: TRBV7-2
clone size: NA
J gene: TRBJ2-2
CDR3 length: 18
D gene: TRBD2
CDR3 DNA: TGTGCCAGCAGCTTAAGTTTTAGCGGGGGTCTAAACACCGGGGAGCTGTTTTTT
CDR3 protein: CASSLSFSGGLNTGELFF

V gene: TRBV6-5
clone size: few
J gene: TRBJ1-1
CDR3 length: 14
D gene: TRBD1
CDR3 DNA: TGTGCCAGCAGCATAGACAGGGTGAACACTGAAGCTTTCTTT
CDR3 protein: CASSIDRVNTEAFF

V gene: TRBV21-1
clone size: once
J gene: TRBJ1-1
CDR3 length: 14
D gene: NA
CDR3 DNA: TGTGCCAGCAGCAAAGTTCCCCCGGGAGCTGAAGCTTTCTTT
CDR3 protein: CASSKVPPGAEAFF

V gene: TRBV7-2
clone size: NA
J gene: TRBJ2-7
CDR3 length: 14
D gene: NA
CDR3 DNA: TGTGCCAGCAGCGCTCGCGTCTCGTCCTACGAGCAGTACTTC
CDR3 protein: CASSARVSSYEQYF

V gene: TRBV5-1
clone size: NA
J gene: TRBJ1-6
CDR3 length: 15
D gene: NA
CDR3 DNA: TGCGCCAGCAGCTTGGCTATCGGTTTTAATTCACCCCTCCACTTT
CDR3 protein: CASSLAIGFNSPLHF

V gene: TRBV5-6
clone size: NA
J gene: TRBJ2-7
CDR3 length: 13
D gene: NA
CDR3 DNA: TGTGCCAGCAGCAAGACAGGAACCTACGAGCAGTACTTC
CDR3 protein: CASSKTGTYEQYF

V gene: TRBV4-1
clone size: NA
J gene: TRBJ1-1
CDR3 length: 14
D gene: NA
CDR3 DNA: TGCGCCAGCAGCCCCCGGGGGGAGAACACTGAAGCTTTCTTT
CDR3 protein: CASSPRGENTEAFF

V gene: TRBV19
clone size: few
J gene: TRBJ1-1
CDR3 length: 19
D gene: NA
CDR3 DNA: TGTGCCAGTAGATTCAATTCGGAAGAGGAGGTCGTTGAGGGCACTGAAGCTTTCTTT
CDR3 protein: CASRFNSEEEVVEGTEAFF

V gene: TRBV2
clone size: NA
J gene: TRBJ2-5
CDR3 length: 15
D gene: TRBD1
CDR3 DNA: TGTGCCAGCAGTCCCGACAGGGCTAGGTCAGAGACCCAGTACTTC
CDR3 protein: CASSPDRARSETQYF

V gene: TRBV6-5
clone size: NA
J gene: TRBJ2-1
CDR3 length: 16
D gene: TRBD1
CDR3 DNA: TGTGCCAGCAGTTACTCGACAGGGGGTCTCTACAATGAGCAGTTCTTC
CDR3 protein: CASSYSTGGLYNEQFF

V gene: TRBV9
clone size: NA
J gene: TRBJ1-4
CDR3 length: 14
D gene: NA
CDR3 DNA: TGTGCCAGCAGCGGGACTGGCGATAATGAAAAACTGTTTTTT
CDR3 protein: CASSGTGDNEKLFF

V gene: TRBV5-1
clone size: NA
J gene: TRBJ1-2
CDR3 length: 14
D gene: TRBD1
CDR3 DNA: TGCGCCAGCAGCCCGGACAGGGGGCACTATGGCTACACCTTC
CDR3 protein: CASSPDRGHYGYTF

V gene: TRBV19
clone size: NA
J gene: TRBJ2-5
CDR3 length: 12
D gene: NA
CDR3 DNA: TGTGCCACGAGGTCCTATCGGGAGACCCAGTACTTC
CDR3 protein: CATRSYRETQYF

V gene: TRBV30
clone size: NA
J gene: TRBJ2-7
CDR3 length: 13
D gene: NA
CDR3 DNA: TGTGCCTGGACCAGGGGTGTCCCCTACGAGCAGTACTTC
CDR3 protein: CAWTRGVPYEQYF

V gene: TRBV5-4
clone size: NA
J gene: TRBJ2-7
CDR3 length: 18
D gene: TRBD2
CDR3 DNA: TGTGCCAGCAGCTTACTCCCAAAACTAGCGGGGGGCACCTACGAGCAGTACTTC
CDR3 protein: CASSLLPKLAGGTYEQYF

V gene: TRBV7-8
clone size: NA
J gene: TRBJ1-2
CDR3 length: 17
D gene: TRBD1
CDR3 DNA: TGTGCCAGCAGCACAGACTCGGCTGGACAGGGGCTCTATGGCTACACCTTC
CDR3 protein: CASSTDSAGQGLYGYTF

V gene: TRBV7-8
clone size: NA
J gene: TRBJ1-5
CDR3 length: 19
D gene: NA
CDR3 DNA: TGTGCCAGCAGCTTATCCTTTGGGCGGGACGGGCTGGGAAATCAGCCCCAGCATTTT
CDR3 protein: CASSLSFGRDGLGNQPQHF

V gene: TRBV7-2
clone size: NA
J gene: TRBJ1-2
CDR3 length: 14
D gene: NA
CDR3 DNA: TGTGCCAGCAGCTTTTCCCCCAGAAACTATGGCTACACCTTC
CDR3 protein: CASSFSPRNYGYTF

V gene: TRBV7-2
clone size: NA
J gene: TRBJ2-2
CDR3 length: 14
D gene: NA
CDR3 DNA: TGTGCCAGCAGCTCCCGACTGAACACCGGGGAGCTGTTTTTT
CDR3 protein: CASSSRLNTGELFF